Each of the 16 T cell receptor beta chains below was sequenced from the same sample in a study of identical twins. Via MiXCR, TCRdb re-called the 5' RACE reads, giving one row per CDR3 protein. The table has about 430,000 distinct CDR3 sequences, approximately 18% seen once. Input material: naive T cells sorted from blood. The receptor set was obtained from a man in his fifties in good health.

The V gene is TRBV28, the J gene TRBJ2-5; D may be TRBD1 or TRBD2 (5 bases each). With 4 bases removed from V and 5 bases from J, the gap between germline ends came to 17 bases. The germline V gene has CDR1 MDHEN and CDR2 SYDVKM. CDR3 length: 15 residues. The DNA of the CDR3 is TGTGCCAGCAGTTCCCTAGAGGGGTGGGGGGAGACCCAGTACTTC. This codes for CASSSLEGWGETQYF.

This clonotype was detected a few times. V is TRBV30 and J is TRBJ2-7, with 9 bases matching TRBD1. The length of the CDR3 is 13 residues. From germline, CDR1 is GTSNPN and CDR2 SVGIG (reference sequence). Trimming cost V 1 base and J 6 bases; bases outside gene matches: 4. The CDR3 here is CAWSGGTGLEQYF. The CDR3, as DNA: TGTGCCTGGAGTGGTGGGACAGGGCTCGAGCAGTACTTC. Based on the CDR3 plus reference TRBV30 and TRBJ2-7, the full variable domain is SQTIHQWPATLVQPVGSPLSLECTVEGTSNPNLYWYRQAAGRGLQLLFYSVGIGQISSEVPQNLSASRPQDRQFILSSKKLLLSDSGFYLCAWSGGTGLEQYFGPGTRLTVT.

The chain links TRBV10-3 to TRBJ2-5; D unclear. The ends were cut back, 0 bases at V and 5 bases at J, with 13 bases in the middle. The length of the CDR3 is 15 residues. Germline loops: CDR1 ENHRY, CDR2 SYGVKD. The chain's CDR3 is CAISESTARVETQYF. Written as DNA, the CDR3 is TGTGCCATCAGTGAGTCGACTGCTAGAGTGGAGACCCAGTACTTC.

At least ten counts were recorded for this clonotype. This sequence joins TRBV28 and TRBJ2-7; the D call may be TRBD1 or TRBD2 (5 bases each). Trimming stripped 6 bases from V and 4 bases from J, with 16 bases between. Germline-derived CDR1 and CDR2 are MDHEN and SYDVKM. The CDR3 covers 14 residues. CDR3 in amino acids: CASRGERQLYEQYF. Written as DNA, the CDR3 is TGTGCCAGCAGGGGGGAGAGACAGTTGTACGAGCAGTACTTC.

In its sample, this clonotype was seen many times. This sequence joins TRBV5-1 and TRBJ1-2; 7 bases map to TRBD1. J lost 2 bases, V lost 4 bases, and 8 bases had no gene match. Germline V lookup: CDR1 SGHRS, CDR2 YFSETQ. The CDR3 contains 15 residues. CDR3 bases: TGCGCCAGCAGCCTTGAGGGGGCGGTGAACTATGGCTACACCTTC. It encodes CASSLEGAVNYGYTF.

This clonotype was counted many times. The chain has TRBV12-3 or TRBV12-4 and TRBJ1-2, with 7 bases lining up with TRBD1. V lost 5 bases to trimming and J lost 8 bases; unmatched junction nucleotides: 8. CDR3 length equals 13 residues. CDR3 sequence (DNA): TGTGCCAGCAGTCAAGGACAGGAGACCGGCTACACCTTC. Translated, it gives CASSQGQETGYTF.

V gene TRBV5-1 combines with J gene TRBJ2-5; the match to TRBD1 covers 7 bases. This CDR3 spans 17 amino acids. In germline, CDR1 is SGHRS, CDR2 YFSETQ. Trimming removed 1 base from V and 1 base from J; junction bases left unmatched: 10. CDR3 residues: CASSLWGQGVGQETQYF. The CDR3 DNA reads TGCGCCAGCAGCTTGTGGGGTCAGGGGGTAGGCCAAGAGACCCAGTACTTC.

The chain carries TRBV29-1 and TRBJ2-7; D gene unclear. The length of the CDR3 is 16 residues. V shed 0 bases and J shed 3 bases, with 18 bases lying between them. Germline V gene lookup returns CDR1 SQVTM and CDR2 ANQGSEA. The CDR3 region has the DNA TGCAGCGTTGAAGATCGGAACAGCCTCTCAATCTACGAGCAGTACTTC. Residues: CSVEDRNSLSIYEQYF.

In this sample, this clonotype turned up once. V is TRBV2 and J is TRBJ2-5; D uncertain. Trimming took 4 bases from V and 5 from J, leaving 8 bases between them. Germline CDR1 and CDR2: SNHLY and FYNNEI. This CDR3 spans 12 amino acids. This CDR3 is CASSAAHETQYF. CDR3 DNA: TGTGCCAGCAGTGCCGCGCATGAGACCCAGTACTTC.

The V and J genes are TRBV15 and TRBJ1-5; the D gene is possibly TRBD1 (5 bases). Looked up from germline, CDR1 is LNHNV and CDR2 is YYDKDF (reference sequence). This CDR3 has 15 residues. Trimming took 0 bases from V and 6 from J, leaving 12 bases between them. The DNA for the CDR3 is TGTGCCACCAGCAGAGAAGGGGCGCGGGGTCAGCCCCAGCATTTT. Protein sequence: CATSREGARGQPQHF.

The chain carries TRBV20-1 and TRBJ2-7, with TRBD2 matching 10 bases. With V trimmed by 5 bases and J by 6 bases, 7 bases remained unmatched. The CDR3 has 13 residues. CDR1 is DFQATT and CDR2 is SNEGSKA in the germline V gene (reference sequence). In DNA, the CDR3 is TGCAGTGCTTCTCTAGCGGGGGAGGGCGAGCAGTACTTC. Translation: CSASLAGEGEQYF.

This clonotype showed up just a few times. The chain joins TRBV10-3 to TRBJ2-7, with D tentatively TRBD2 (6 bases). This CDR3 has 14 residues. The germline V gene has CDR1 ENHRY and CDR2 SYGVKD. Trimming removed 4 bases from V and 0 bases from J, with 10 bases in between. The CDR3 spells CAISVDGSSYEQYF. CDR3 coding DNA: TGTGCCATCAGTGTGGACGGGAGCTCCTACGAGCAGTACTTC.

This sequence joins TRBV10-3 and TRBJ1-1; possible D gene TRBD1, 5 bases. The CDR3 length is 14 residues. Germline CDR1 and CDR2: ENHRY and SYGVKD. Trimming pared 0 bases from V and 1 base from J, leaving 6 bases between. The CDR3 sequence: CAISESQGNTEAFF. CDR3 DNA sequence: TGTGCCATCAGTGAGTCCCAGGGGAACACTGAAGCTTTCTTT.

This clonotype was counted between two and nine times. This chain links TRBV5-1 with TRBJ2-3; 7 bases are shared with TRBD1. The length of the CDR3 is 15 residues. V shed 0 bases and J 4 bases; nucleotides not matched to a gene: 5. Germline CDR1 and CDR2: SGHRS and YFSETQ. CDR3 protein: CASSLGDSLADTQYF. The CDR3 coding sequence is TGCGCCAGCAGCTTGGGGGACAGCCTAGCAGATACGCAGTATTTT.

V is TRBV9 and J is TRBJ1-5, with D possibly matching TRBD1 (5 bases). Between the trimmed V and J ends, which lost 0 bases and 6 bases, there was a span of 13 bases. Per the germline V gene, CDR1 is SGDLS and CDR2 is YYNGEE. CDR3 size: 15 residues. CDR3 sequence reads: CASSVDGRDIQPQHF. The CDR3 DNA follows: TGTGCCAGCAGCGTAGACGGCAGGGATATTCAGCCCCAGCATTTT. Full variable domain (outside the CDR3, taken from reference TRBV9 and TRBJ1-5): DSGVTQTPKHLITATGQRVTLRCSPRSGDLSVYWYQQSLDQGLQFLIQYYNGEERAKGNILERFSAQQFPDLHSELNLSSLELGDSALYFCASSVDGRDIQPQHFGDGTRLSIL.

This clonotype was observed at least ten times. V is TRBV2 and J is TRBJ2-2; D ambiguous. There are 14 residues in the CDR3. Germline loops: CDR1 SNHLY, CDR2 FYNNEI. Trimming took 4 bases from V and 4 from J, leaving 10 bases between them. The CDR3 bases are TGTGCCAGCAGTGGCTCCCTGGGCACCGGGGAGCTGTTTTTT. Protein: CASSGSLGTGELFF.